A single sample is the source of the 16 T cell receptor beta chains below, sequenced in a study of human T cells and chemical hapten exposure. From the RACE reads, TCRdb called clonotypes with MiXCR, one entry per CDR3 protein. The sample has just under 350,000 distinct CDR3 sequences; around 7% are singletons. Time point of the sample: patch test 1, 2 weeks after DPC sensitization. Indicated treatment: therapeutic diphenylcyclopropenone sensitization with weekly scalp DPC. The specimen comprised whole blood, sampled in connection with sensitization to the hapten diphenylcyclopropenone (DPC). Receptors were obtained from a woman between 18 and 29 years old with alopecia areata. Some clones in this sample may be carry-over from other donors' samples.

The rearrangement uses TRBV20-1 and TRBJ1-6, with D perhaps TRBD1 (5 bases). The CDR3 covers 14 residues. The V end was cut by 3 bases, the J end by 10 bases, with 16 bases between. Germline V CDR1 and CDR2: DFQATT, SNEGSKA (reference sequence). As DNA, the CDR3 is TGCAGTGCTAGGGCCAGTAAAGGGGCCTCACCCCTCCACTTT. Translation gives CSARASKGASPLHF.

This clonotype was detected many times. The chain combines TRBV4-1 with TRBJ2-1; 8 positions match TRBD2. The CDR3 length is 17 residues. The ends lost 3 bases at V and 7 bases at J; junction bases unmatched: 14. CDR1 is MGHRA, CDR2 YSYEKL, per germline. This CDR3 reads CASSQPFSSGGGNEQFF. CDR3 bases: TGCGCCAGCAGCCAGCCCTTTTCCAGCGGGGGCGGGAATGAGCAGTTCTTC.

This clonotype has at least ten counts. The J gene is TRBJ2-3, the V gene TRBV20-1; 12 bases fit TRBD2. The CDR3 sequence is 15 residues long. Germline V gene lookup returns CDR1 DFQATT and CDR2 SNEGSKA (reference sequence). The junction had 0 bases not matched to a gene; V was cut back by 1 base and J by 1 base. CDR3 bases: TGCAGTGCTAGAGGACTAGCGGGGGGCACAGATACGCAGTATTTT. This codes for CSARGLAGGTDTQYF.

The J gene is TRBJ1-3, the V gene TRBV2; unclear D gene. CDR1 and CDR2 from the germline V gene are SNHLY and FYNNEI. Trimming cost V 2 bases and J 3 bases, with 8 bases left between them. CDR3 length: 14 amino acids. This chain's CDR3 is CASSELRNGNTIYF. CDR3 coding DNA: TGTGCCAGCAGTGAATTGAGGAATGGAAACACCATATATTTT. The full variable domain, in which reference TRBV2 and TRBJ1-3 provide the parts outside the CDR3, is EPEVTQTPSHQVTQMGQEVILRCVPISNHLYFYWYRQILGQKVEFLVSFYNNEISEKSEIFDDQFSVERPDGSNFTLKIRSTKLEDSAMYFCASSELRNGNTIYFGEGSWLTVV.

This clonotype was picked up many times. The chain joins TRBV7-9 to TRBJ2-3; D is possibly TRBD2 (6 bases). The germline V and J ends were trimmed by 9 bases and 0 bases, with 10 bases remaining between them. This CDR3 is built from 13 residues. Germline CDR1 SEHNR, CDR2 FQNEAQ (reference sequence). The CDR3 protein is CARSLASTDTQYF. Here the CDR3 DNA reads TGTGCCAGATCTCTAGCGAGCACAGATACGCAGTATTTT. The complete variable domain, with remaining parts taken from reference TRBV7-9 and TRBJ2-3, reads DTGVSQNPRHKITKRGQNVTFRCDPISEHNRLYWYRQTLGQGPEFLTYFQNEAQLEKSRLLSDRFSAERPKGSFSTLEIQRTEQGDSAMYLCARSLASTDTQYFGPGTRLTVL.

This clonotype was picked up a small number of times. V gene TRBV12-3 or TRBV12-4 combines with J gene TRBJ1-1; TRBD1 aligns across 8 bases. The junction had 13 bases not matched to a gene; V was cut back by 5 bases and J by 2 bases. The CDR3 is 17 amino acids. CDR3 in amino acids: CASSPDLRGRRNTEAFF. Written as DNA, the CDR3 is TGTGCCAGCAGTCCCGACCTCAGGGGGCGCAGAAACACTGAAGCTTTCTTT.

The rearrangement uses TRBV12-3 or TRBV12-4 and TRBJ2-4, with 8 positions matching TRBD1. This CDR3 region has 13 residues. Germline trimming cut 2 bases from V and 14 bases from J; bases unmatched to any gene: 8. As DNA, the CDR3 is TGTGCCAGCAGTTTAACTGGACAGGGCCAGGAGTACTTC. Translating it yields CASSLTGQGQEYF.

This sequence joins TRBV7-9 and TRBJ2-7; 8 bases agree with TRBD2. This CDR3 spans 15 amino acids. Germline V gene sequence: CDR1 SEHNR, CDR2 FQNEAQ (reference sequence). V was clipped by 1 base and J by 5 bases; unmatched bases: 7. The CDR3 DNA reads as TGTGCCAGCAGCTTAGTGGGCGGGACTAGGAACGAGCAGTACTTC. Protein product: CASSLVGGTRNEQYF.

This clonotype showed up just a few times. The chain recombines TRBV27 with TRBJ2-7, with 9 bases lining up with TRBD1. CDR3 length equals 14 residues. V shed 5 bases and J 2 bases; nucleotides not matched to a gene: 4. The germline V gene has CDR1 MNHEY and CDR2 SMNVEV (reference sequence). In nucleotides, the CDR3 is TGTGCCAGCAGTAGACAGGGGGGCCCCTACGAGCAGTACTTC. This gives the protein CASSRQGGPYEQYF.

This clonotype was seen at least ten times. The V and J genes are TRBV4-1 and TRBJ2-7, with TRBD2 identical over 10 bases. This CDR3 region has 16 residues. Germline CDR1 MGHRA, CDR2 YSYEKL. J gave up 1 base and V 3 bases, and 6 bases lay outside the gene matches. The CDR3 reads CASSHLFSGGSYEQYF. CDR3 sequence (DNA): TGCGCCAGCAGCCACCTTTTTAGCGGGGGGTCCTACGAGCAGTACTTC.

This chain connects TRBV3-1 to TRBJ1-5; D uncertain. Deletions cut 1 base from V and 4 bases from J, with 14 bases between. The CDR3 consists of 16 residues. Looked up from germline, CDR1 is LGHDT and CDR2 is YNNKEL (reference sequence). This CDR3 is CASSQGSTRLNQPQHF. The CDR3 DNA follows: TGTGCCAGCAGCCAAGGGAGCACCCGCCTGAATCAGCCCCAGCATTTT.

This clonotype was observed a few times. The chain carries TRBV20-1 and TRBJ2-7, with a tentative D call TRBD1 (5 bases). Trimming pared 5 bases from V and 0 bases from J, leaving 17 bases between. From germline, CDR1 is DFQATT and CDR2 SNEGSKA (reference sequence). The CDR3 sequence is 15 residues long. As DNA, the CDR3 is TGCAGTGCTTCTCCCGCCGACAGAAGCTCCTACGAGCAGTACTTC. Amino acids: CSASPADRSSYEQYF.

This sequence joins TRBV9 and TRBJ2-7, with D maybe TRBD1 (6 bases). CDR3 length equals 16 residues. The V and J ends lost 3 bases and 0 bases respectively, with 16 bases between them. Looked up from germline, CDR1 is SGDLS and CDR2 is YYNGEE. The CDR3 loop reads CASSGNREGGSYEQYF. CDR3 coding DNA: TGTGCCAGCAGCGGAAACAGGGAAGGGGGCTCCTACGAGCAGTACTTC.

This clonotype was recorded a few times. The J gene is TRBJ2-3, the V gene TRBV11-1; either TRBD1 or TRBD2 may supply D (8 bases each). This CDR3 has 23 amino acids. From germline, CDR1 is SGHAT and CDR2 FQDESV (reference sequence). Trimming took off 1 base at V and 0 bases at J, with 32 bases between the two ends. This chain's CDR3 is CASSLGWDRLKAGGIRSTDTQYF. Written as DNA, the CDR3 is TGTGCCAGCAGCTTAGGATGGGACAGGCTAAAGGCGGGGGGCATTCGAAGCACAGATACGCAGTATTTT.

This clonotype was seen at least ten times. The chain couples TRBV29-1 to TRBJ2-4, with TRBD2 matching over 13 bases. The V gene's germline CDR1 is SQVTM and CDR2 ANQGSEA. The CDR3 is 17 amino acids. Trimming at V came to 4 bases and at J to 0 bases, leaving 6 bases not matched to a gene. The CDR3 sequence is CSVVTSGGIVAKNIQYF. The CDR3, as DNA: TGCAGCGTTGTGACTAGCGGGGGGATAGTAGCCAAAAACATTCAGTACTTC.

This sequence joins TRBV20-1 and TRBJ2-1, with 9 bases fitting TRBD1. The CDR3 length is 17 residues. The J segment lost 6 bases and the V segment lost 0 bases, leaving 12 bases of the junction unmatched. Germline V gene sequence: CDR1 DFQATT, CDR2 SNEGSKA (reference sequence). In nucleotides, the CDR3 is TGCAGTGCTAGAGATTTCATGAGGACAGGGGAAATCAATGAGCAGTTCTTC. Translated, it gives CSARDFMRTGEINEQFF.